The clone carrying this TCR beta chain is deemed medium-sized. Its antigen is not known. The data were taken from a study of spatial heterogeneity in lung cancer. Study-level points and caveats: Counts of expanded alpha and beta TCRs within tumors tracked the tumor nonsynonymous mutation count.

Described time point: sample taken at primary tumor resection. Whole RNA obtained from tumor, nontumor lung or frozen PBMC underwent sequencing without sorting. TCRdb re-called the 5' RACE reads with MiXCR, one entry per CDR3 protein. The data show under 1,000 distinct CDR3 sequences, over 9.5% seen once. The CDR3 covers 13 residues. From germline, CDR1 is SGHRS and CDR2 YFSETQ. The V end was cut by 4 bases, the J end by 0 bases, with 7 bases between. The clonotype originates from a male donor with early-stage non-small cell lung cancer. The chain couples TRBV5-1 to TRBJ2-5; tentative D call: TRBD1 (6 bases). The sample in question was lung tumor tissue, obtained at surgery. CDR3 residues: CASSGDNQETQYF. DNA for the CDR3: TGCGCCAGCAGCGGGGACAACCAAGAGACCCAGTACTTC.